The 6 T cell receptor beta chains listed next were all sequenced from one sample in a study of OX40 agonist ivuxolimab in advanced cancers. Generated by immunoSEQ multiplex PCR, the TCRdb table keeps only in-frame clones and is missing some. The sample has tens of thousands of clones, roughly 80% seen once. Sequenced here: CD4+ or CD8+ T cells sorted from blood, sampled in a trial of the OX40 agonist ivuxolimab. The receptors were gathered from an adult with an advanced solid tumor such as melanoma, head and neck, liver or kidney cancer.

This clone was observed a handful of times. The rearrangement joins TRBV2 to TRBJ1-1, with D possibly being TRBD1 (5 bases). Germline V gene lookup returns CDR1 SNHLY and CDR2 FYNNEI. CDR3 length: 14 amino acids. V lost 6 bases and J 4 bases, leaving 15 bases between the germline ends. The CDR3 coding sequence is TGTGCCAGCAGGGCTCTTGTCGGGGGCACTGAAGCTTTCTTT. Protein product: CASRALVGGTEAFF.

This chain links TRBV28 with TRBJ1-2; D might be TRBD1 (6 bases). CDR1 and CDR2 (germline): MDHEN, SYDVKM. V was trimmed by 2 bases and J by 0 bases, leaving 7 bases between them. The CDR3 contains 14 residues. The CDR3 coding sequence is TGTGCCAGCAGTTTACCAGGGGCTAACTATGGCTACACCTTC. It translates to CASSLPGANYGYTF.

CDR3 sequence reads: CASSLRRDRELATNEKLFF. CDR3 nucleotides: TGTGCCAGCAGCTTACGCCGGGACAGGGAGCTGGCAACTAATGAAAAACTGTTTTTT. V is TRBV7-3 and J is TRBJ1-4; 9 bases line up with TRBD1. The CDR3 is 19 residues long. The V and J ends lost 2 bases and 0 bases, in that order; junction bases with no gene match: 10. The V gene's germline CDR1 is SGHTA and CDR2 FQGTGA.

The chain couples TRBV11-2 to TRBJ1-4; unclear D gene. The CDR3 loop spans 11 amino acids. Germline V gene lookup returns CDR1 SGHAT and CDR2 FQNNGV. Trimming shortened V by 5 bases and J by 8 bases, and 6 bases separated the two germline ends. The CDR3 spells CASSRLEKLFF. The CDR3 DNA follows: TGTGCCAGCAGCCGTCTGGAAAAACTGTTTTTT.

The chain employs TRBV5-6 and TRBJ1-6, with 9 bases aligning to TRBD1. CDR3 length: 15 residues. V trimming: 4 bases; J trimming: 6 bases; junction bases outside the gene matches: 5. Germline V CDR1 and CDR2: SGHDT, YYEEEE. The CDR3 DNA reads as TGTGCCAGCAGCGGCGTGGGACAGGGTAATTCACCCCTCCACTTT. Its translation is CASSGVGQGNSPLHF.

This chain connects TRBV19 to TRBJ1-5; D is possibly TRBD1 (5 bases). Between the trimmed V and J ends, which lost 7 bases and 0 bases, there was a span of 13 bases. The CDR3 is 15 residues long. Germline V lookup: CDR1 LNHDA, CDR2 SQIVND (reference sequence). The CDR3 protein is CASMTTANSNQPQHF. CDR3 bases: TGTGCCAGTATGACGACAGCTAATAGCAATCAGCCCCAGCATTTT.